A selection of T cell receptor beta chains follows, all from one sample in a study of identical twins. TCRdb re-analysed the 5' RACE reads in MiXCR, keeping a single row per CDR3 protein. The sample gives 700,000 or so distinct CDR3 sequences, 8.6% of which show up once; 0.98% is in the top ten. The same data also contributed to another study, on yellow fever vaccine responses in identical twins.

The specimen was PBMCs. These receptor sequences come from a woman aged 18 to 35 in good health. CDR3s include the opening cysteine and the closing phenylalanine or tryptophan. The D gene is left open where the match is weak. Size is stated for part of the rows, as once, few or many counts, or as a class when the clone is expanded.

few	TRBV7-2	NA	TRBJ2-7	CASSSWGQTYEQYF	TGTGCCAGCAGCTCCTGGGGACAAACCTACGAGCAGTACTTC
NA	TRBV19	NA	TRBJ2-3	CASNRDFTDTQYF	TGTGCCAGTAACCGGGATTTCACAGATACGCAGTATTTT
NA	TRBV6-1	NA	TRBJ2-5	CASVTGDQETQYF	TGTGCCAGCGTGACGGGGGACCAAGAGACCCAGTACTTC
NA	TRBV10-1	TRBD2	TRBJ2-7	CASSEAGGFEQYF	TGCGCCAGCAGTGAAGCGGGAGGCTTCGAGCAGTACTTC
few	TRBV29-1	NA	TRBJ2-1	CSVEWLVSDEQFF	TGCAGCGTTGAATGGCTAGTGAGCGATGAGCAGTTCTTC
few	TRBV10-2	NA	TRBJ1-5	CASSSAGTFSNQPQHF	TGCGCCAGCTCCTCCGCGGGGACCTTTAGCAATCAGCCCCAGCATTTT
NA	TRBV7-2	NA	TRBJ2-1	CASSVGRGVHEQFF	TGTGCCAGCAGCGTAGGTAGGGGGGTACATGAGCAGTTCTTC
many	TRBV10-3	NA	TRBJ2-7	CAISEAATYEQYF	TGTGCCATCAGTGAGGCAGCGACCTACGAGCAGTACTTC
NA	TRBV27	NA	TRBJ2-7	CASSLRGDGYEQYF	TGTGCCAGCAGCCTCAGGGGGGACGGTTACGAGCAGTACTTC
NA	TRBV30	TRBD1	TRBJ2-3	CAWSPDRGTDTQYF	TGTGCCTGGAGCCCGGACAGGGGCACAGATACGCAGTATTTT
few	TRBV13	TRBD2	TRBJ2-3	CASSWRLAGGAADTQYF	TGTGCCAGCAGCTGGAGACTAGCGGGGGGAGCAGCGGATACGCAGTATTTT
many	TRBV6-2/TRBV6-3	NA	TRBJ1-4	CASSWTLEGKLFF	TGTGCCAGCAGTTGGACTTTGGAGGGAAAACTGTTTTTT
NA	TRBV12-3/TRBV12-4	NA	TRBJ1-2	CASSLRRGVGGYTF	TGTGCCAGCAGTTTAAGGCGTGGGGTTGGGGGCTACACCTTC